One and the same sample provided the 26 T cell receptor beta chains below, sequenced in a study of glioma-infiltrating T cells after dendritic cell vaccination. Method: immunoSEQ multiplex PCR; TCRdb's copy keeps in-frame clones and lacks some. The sample holds 95,000 or so clones, over 75% seen once. The sequences come from blood, collected before dendritic cell vaccination. The receptors were sampled from a human donor with glioblastoma.

The chain carries TRBV11-2 and TRBJ2-1; the D is unclear. V lost 2 bases and J lost 4, with 9 bases in between. Germline V gives CDR1 SGHAT, CDR2 FQNNGV. The CDR3 has 14 residues. This CDR3 is CASSLFAGYNEQFF. The CDR3 DNA reads as TGTGCCAGCAGCTTATTCGCAGGTTACAATGAGCAGTTCTTC. Full variable domain (remainder filled in from reference TRBV11-2 and TRBJ2-1): EAGVAQSPRYKIIEKRQSVAFWCNPISGHATLYWYQQILGQGPKLLIQFQNNGVVDDSQLPKDRFSAERLKGVDSTLKIQPAKLEDSAVYLCASSLFAGYNEQFFGPGTRLTVL.

The rearrangement joins TRBV5-1 to TRBJ2-7; D is possibly TRBD2 (5 bases). Germline V gene sequence: CDR1 SGHRS, CDR2 YFSETQ. Trimming shortened V by 0 bases and J by 7 bases, and 17 bases separated the two germline ends. This CDR3 has 15 residues. The CDR3 is CASSLAAGVPREQYF. The CDR3 bases are TGCGCCAGCAGCTTGGCGGCCGGGGTCCCTAGGGAGCAGTACTTC.

This clone came up a few times. The V gene is TRBV27, the J gene TRBJ1-2; 8 positions match TRBD1. J was trimmed by 4 bases and V by 6 bases; bases with no gene match: 10. CDR1 is MNHEY and CDR2 is SMNVEV in the germline V gene (reference sequence). CDR3 size: 15 residues. The CDR3 region is CASSLRGPVGYGYTF. The CDR3, as DNA: TGTGCCAGCAGCCTCAGGGGGCCGGTAGGCTATGGCTACACCTTC.

This clone came up a few times. The V and J genes are TRBV6-1 and TRBJ1-2; D perhaps matches TRBD1 (6 bases). Germline assignment: CDR1 MNHNS and CDR2 SASEGT. Trimming took 6 bases from V and 7 from J, leaving 9 bases between them. The CDR3 runs 11 residues. CDR3 sequence: CASSLQGGYTF. DNA for the CDR3: TGTGCCAGCAGCTTACAGGGTGGCTACACCTTC.

This clone was detected once. The chain has TRBV6-6 and TRBJ2-3; D remains unclear. Trimming took off 0 bases at V and 6 bases at J, with 10 bases between the two ends. This CDR3 comprises 14 residues. The germline CDR1 and CDR2 sequences are MNHNY and SVGAGI (reference sequence). Here the CDR3 reads CASSYSRLEDTQYF. CDR3 coding DNA: TGTGCCAGCAGTTACTCGAGGTTGGAGGATACGCAGTATTTT.

The chain combines TRBV7-9 with TRBJ2-3; D might be TRBD2 (5 bases). The germline V gene has CDR1 SEHNR and CDR2 FQNEAQ (reference sequence). The CDR3 totals 15 residues. V was clipped by 1 base and J by 0 bases, with 8 bases between them. CDR3 nucleotides: TGTGCCAGCAGCTTAGGGCGGGCCAGCACAGATACGCAGTATTTT. Its translation is CASSLGRASTDTQYF.

This rearrangement joins TRBV10-3 to TRBJ1-1; maybe TRBD1 (6 bases). The CDR3 contains 13 residues. V shed 8 bases and J shed 10 bases, with 20 bases lying between them. Germline assignment: CDR1 ENHRY and CDR2 SYGVKD. The CDR3 protein is CAIVAEGELVAFF. The CDR3 region has the DNA TGTGCCATCGTTGCCGAGGGGGAACTTGTAGCTTTCTTT.

The chain has TRBV6-6 and TRBJ1-2; tentative D call: TRBD1 (6 bases). The CDR3 is 13 residues long. Trimming stripped 7 bases from V and 5 bases from J, with 14 bases between. CDR1 and CDR2 from the germline V gene are MNHNY and SVGAGI (reference sequence). The CDR3 is CASTLDRLYGYTF. For the CDR3, the DNA is TGTGCCAGCACTCTGGACAGACTTTATGGCTACACCTTC.

The chain recombines TRBV5-1 with TRBJ2-1; D is possibly TRBD2 (5 bases). The germline V gene encodes CDR1 SGHRS and CDR2 YFSETQ. V dropped 6 bases and J dropped 5 bases, with 9 bases sitting between them. The CDR3 is 12 amino acids. The CDR3 bases are TGCGCCAGCAAACTAGGAGACAATGAGCAGTTCTTC. Amino acids: CASKLGDNEQFF.

The chain combines TRBV5-1 with TRBJ2-2; 11 positions match TRBD2. CDR1 and CDR2 (germline): SGHRS, YFSETQ. This CDR3 is 16 amino acids long. Trimming removed 4 bases from V and 1 base from J; junction bases left unmatched: 3. CDR3 coding DNA: TGCGCCAGCAGCCGGGGACTAGCGGTGAACACCGGGGAGCTGTTTTTT. Protein: CASSRGLAVNTGELFF. Full variable domain (remainder filled in from reference TRBV5-1 and TRBJ2-2): KAGVTQTPRYLIKTRGQQVTLSCSPISGHRSVSWYQQTPGQGLQFLFEYFSETQRNKGNFPGRFSGRQFSNSRSEMNVSTLELGDSALYLCASSRGLAVNTGELFFGEGSRLTVL.

This rearrangement joins TRBV29-1 to TRBJ2-6; no clear D. V was clipped by 6 bases and J by 0 bases, with 9 bases between them. The CDR3 has 14 amino acids. In germline, CDR1 is SQVTM, CDR2 ANQGSEA. The chain's CDR3 is CSVLYPSGANVLTF. The DNA for the CDR3 is TGCAGCGTCCTATACCCCTCTGGGGCCAACGTCCTGACTTTC. The full variable domain, rest sourced from reference TRBV29-1 and TRBJ2-6, is SAVISQKPSRDICQRGTSLTIQCQVDSQVTMMFWYRQQPGQSLTLIATANQGSEATYESGFVIDKFPISRPNLTFSTLTVSNMSPEDSSIYLCSVLYPSGANVLTFGAGSRLTVL.

This sequence joins TRBV7-6 and TRBJ1-6, with D possibly TRBD1 on 6 matching bases. Between the trimmed V and J ends, which lost 3 bases and 8 bases, there was a span of 14 bases. The CDR3 covers 15 residues. Germline-derived CDR1 and CDR2 are SGHVS and FNYEAQ. CDR3 amino acids: CASSLGAGSDSPLHF. In DNA, the CDR3 is TGTGCCAGCAGCTTGGGGGCAGGGTCGGATTCACCCCTCCACTTT.

This chain joins TRBV4-1 and TRBJ2-3; possibly TRBD2 for D (5 bases). The length of the CDR3 is 14 residues. Germline CDR1 reads MGHRA; CDR2 reads YSYEKL. Trimming stripped 4 bases from V and 3 bases from J, with 11 bases between. In nucleotides, the CDR3 is TGCGCCAGCAGCCCCGGAGGTTGGACAGATACGCAGTATTTT. This encodes CASSPGGWTDTQYF.

The chain couples TRBV11-2 to TRBJ2-5; 8 nucleotides agree with TRBD2. Per germline, CDR1 SGHAT and CDR2 FQNNGV. This CDR3 has 13 amino acids. J was trimmed by 4 bases and V by 10 bases; bases with no gene match: 8. CDR3 coding DNA: TGTGCCACCTTAGCGGGGCCCGCAGAGACCCAGTACTTC. Its protein is CATLAGPAETQYF.

The chain is built from TRBV12-5 and TRBJ1-4; 7 positions match TRBD1. The germline V gene has CDR1 LGHNT and CDR2 FRNRAP. The CDR3 is 14 amino acids. The V segment lost 4 bases and the J segment 5 bases; nucleotides outside the gene matches: 4. The CDR3 protein is CASGSGQANEKLFF. The CDR3 DNA reads as TGTGCTAGTGGTTCAGGACAGGCCAATGAAAAACTGTTTTTT.

J is TRBJ1-1 and V is TRBV7-9; the D gene is possibly TRBD1 (6 bases). This CDR3 comprises 13 residues. Germline lookup yields CDR1 SEHNR and CDR2 FQNEAQ (reference sequence). V lost 1 base to trimming and J lost 11 bases, with 14 bases between them. The CDR3 protein is CASSLETGMGAFF. Written as DNA, the CDR3 is TGTGCCAGCAGCTTAGAAACAGGGATGGGTGCTTTCTTT.

The chain employs TRBV5-6 and TRBJ1-2; possible D gene TRBD1, 5 bases. The V gene lost 0 bases and the J gene lost 8 bases, with 11 bases spanning the gap. In germline, CDR1 is SGHDT, CDR2 YYEEEE. The CDR3 totals 13 residues. CDR3 sequence (DNA): TGTGCCAGCAGCTTGGCCTCGGGGGAGGGCTACACCTTC. It encodes CASSLASGEGYTF.

The V and J genes are TRBV27 and TRBJ1-2; TRBD1 matches 11 bases. CDR3 size: 16 residues. Germline V gene lookup returns CDR1 MNHEY and CDR2 SMNVEV (reference sequence). V was clipped by 7 bases and J by 5 bases; unmatched bases: 12. The CDR3 DNA reads as TGTGCCAGCAAAATTAGCGGGACAGGGGGGTGGTATGGCTACACCTTC. Translation gives CASKISGTGGWYGYTF.

The rearrangement links TRBV7-8 to TRBJ1-1, with a possible D match to TRBD1 (5 bases). The germline V gene encodes CDR1 SGHVS and CDR2 FQNEAQ. This CDR3 region has 12 residues. The germline V and J ends were trimmed by 5 bases and 7 bases, with 11 bases remaining between them. The chain's CDR3 is CASSQGILEAFF. DNA of the CDR3: TGTGCCAGCAGCCAGGGTATACTTGAAGCTTTCTTT. Full variable domain (missing parts from reference TRBV7-8 and TRBJ1-1): GAGVSQSPRYKVAKRGQDVALRCDPISGHVSLFWYQQALGQGPEFLTYFQNEAQLDKSGLPSDRFFAERPEGSVSTLKIQRTQQEDSAVYLCASSQGILEAFFGQGTRLTVV.

The gene calls are TRBV7-9 and TRBJ2-7; 8 bases are a match to TRBD1. The CDR3 extends over 13 amino acids. Trimming removed 6 bases from V and 4 bases from J; junction bases left unmatched: 5. CDR1 and CDR2 from the germline V gene are SEHNR and FQNEAQ (reference sequence). CDR3 region: CASRSDRAYEQYF. The DNA for the CDR3 is TGTGCCAGCAGGTCGGACAGGGCTTACGAGCAGTACTTC.

The chain recombines TRBV10-3 with TRBJ2-7; TRBD1 aligns across 8 bases. The CDR3 extends over 14 amino acids. With 4 bases clipped from V and 4 bases from J, the junction kept 6 bases outside the gene matches. Germline V lookup: CDR1 ENHRY, CDR2 SYGVKD. As DNA, the CDR3 is TGTGCCATCAGTGGGACAGGGAGGCAATACGAGCAGTACTTC. The encoded protein is CAISGTGRQYEQYF.

The chain combines TRBV11-2 with TRBJ2-3; no clear D. Looked up from germline, CDR1 is SGHAT and CDR2 is FQNNGV. The CDR3 sequence is 18 residues long. V gave up 5 bases and J gave up 5 bases, with 26 bases separating them. CDR3 bases: TGTGCCAGCAGCCCCGAACCCAGGCAGATTGGGTTCTTAGATACGCAGTATTTT. Translation gives CASSPEPRQIGFLDTQYF.

The chain joins TRBV7-8 to TRBJ1-2; 7 bases map to TRBD1. The CDR3 has 13 residues. Germline values: CDR1 SGHVS, CDR2 FQNEAQ. The junction had 1 base not matched to a gene; V was cut back by 4 bases and J by 2 bases. CDR3 bases: TGTGCCAGCAGCTCGACAGGGAACTATGGCTACACCTTC. Encoded protein: CASSSTGNYGYTF.

The chain combines TRBV29-1 with TRBJ2-1, with TRBD1 identical over 9 bases. From germline, CDR1 is SQVTM and CDR2 ANQGSEA. The CDR3 has 14 amino acids. V dropped 7 bases and J dropped 7; count of bases not matched to a gene: 11. The CDR3 region is CSARTPTGGNEQFF. The CDR3 DNA sequence: TGCAGCGCCCGAACCCCGACAGGGGGGAATGAGCAGTTCTTC.

The chain couples TRBV7-2 to TRBJ1-3, with 8 bases matching TRBD1. V was clipped by 5 bases and J by 2 bases; unmatched bases: 5. The CDR3 extends over 15 amino acids. The V gene's germline CDR1 is SGHTA and CDR2 FQGNSA. The CDR3 DNA follows: TGTGCCAGCAGCGTAGACAGGGGCACTGGAAACACCATATATTTT. Residues: CASSVDRGTGNTIYF.

This clone was seen once. The chain combines TRBV6-1 with TRBJ2-3; 9 nucleotides agree with TRBD2. CDR1 and CDR2 from the germline V gene are MNHNS and SASEGT. This CDR3 contains 19 residues. The junction had 14 bases not matched to a gene; V was cut back by 3 bases and J by 1 base. CDR3 loop: CASSDALGGRAKGTDTQYF. The CDR3 bases are TGTGCCAGCAGTGACGCGTTAGGCGGGAGGGCCAAGGGCACAGATACGCAGTATTTT.